This entry lists 17 T cell receptor beta chains sequenced from one sample in a study of memory CD4+ T cells and cytomegalovirus serostatus. Single viable CD3+CD4+CD8-CD45RO+ cells were sorted as the memory CD4+ T cells. The method was immunoSEQ multiplex PCR; TCRdb's version includes in-frame clones alone and lacks a portion of them. The sample yields fewer than 75,000 clones, 70% to 85% seen once. Sequencing was done on a sample of memory CD4+ T cells from blood. Receptors originate from an adult in good health and CMV-seronegative.

Only a few counts were recorded for this clone. The chain joins TRBV9 to TRBJ1-1; 7 positions agree with TRBD1. Trimming removed 0 bases from V and 6 bases from J; junction bases left unmatched: 5. Looked up from germline, CDR1 is SGDLS and CDR2 is YYNGEE. This CDR3 is built from 14 residues. The CDR3 is CASSVVEGAAEAFF. In nucleotides, the CDR3 is TGTGCCAGCAGCGTAGTGGAGGGGGCGGCTGAAGCTTTCTTT.

The chain joins TRBV11-1 to TRBJ2-7; no definite D call. This CDR3 has 10 amino acids. With 5 bases removed from V and 4 bases from J, the gap between germline ends came to 3 bases. Germline V CDR1 and CDR2: SGHAT, FQDESV (reference sequence). The CDR3 DNA follows: TGTGCCAGCAGCCTGTACGAGCAGTACTTC. This gives the protein CASSLYEQYF. Full variable domain (rest looked up from reference TRBV11-1 and TRBJ2-7): EAEVAQSPRYKITEKSQAVAFWCDPISGHATLYWYRQILGQGPELLVQFQDESVVDDSQLPKDRFSAERLKGVDSTLKIQPAELGDSAMYLCASSLYEQYFGPGTRLTVT.

The genes are TRBV7-9 and TRBJ2-7; possibly TRBD1 for D (6 bases). CDR3 length: 15 amino acids. V lost 1 base and J 0 bases, leaving 10 bases between the germline ends. Germline assignment: CDR1 SEHNR and CDR2 FQNEAQ (reference sequence). CDR3 loop: CASSLGDTGSYEQYF. CDR3 in DNA: TGTGCCAGCAGCTTAGGGGACACGGGCTCCTACGAGCAGTACTTC.

The chain recombines TRBV2 with TRBJ2-5, with D possibly matching TRBD2 (5 bases). Trimming stripped 0 bases from V and 1 base from J, with 12 bases between. The CDR3 is 16 amino acids. The germline V gene encodes CDR1 SNHLY and CDR2 FYNNEI. The CDR3 bases are TGTGCCAGCAGTGAAGCCCGGGCTAGCAGCCAAGAGACCCAGTACTTC. Translation: CASSEARASSQETQYF.

The chain is built from TRBV29-1 and TRBJ2-5; D remains unclear. The CDR3 extends over 12 amino acids. Germline V CDR1 and CDR2: SQVTM, ANQGSEA. Trimming took 6 bases from V and 2 from J, leaving 10 bases between them. This chain's CDR3 is CSVRLLQETQYF. CDR3 in DNA: TGCAGCGTACGGCTATTACAAGAGACCCAGTACTTC.

V usage is TRBV5-1 and J usage is TRBJ2-5; 7 nucleotides align to TRBD2. V shed 4 bases, J shed 2 bases, and the junction held 5 bases outside the gene matches. This CDR3 region has 14 residues. Per germline, CDR1 SGHRS and CDR2 YFSETQ. This CDR3 reads CASSEPGGQETQYF. Here the CDR3 DNA reads TGCGCCAGCAGCGAGCCGGGGGGACAAGAGACCCAGTACTTC.

This sequence joins TRBV7-2 and TRBJ1-6; 8 nucleotides agree with TRBD1. Trimming at V came to 5 bases and at J to 3 bases, leaving 3 bases not matched to a gene. Per germline, CDR1 SGHTA and CDR2 FQGNSA. The CDR3 loop spans 15 amino acids. DNA for the CDR3: TGTGCCAGCAGCGCCGGGACAGGCTATAATTCACCCCTCCACTTT. Translating gives CASSAGTGYNSPLHF.

This chain joins TRBV5-1 and TRBJ2-5; D not certain. V lost 0 bases, J lost 1 base, and 16 bases lay in between. CDR3 length: 17 amino acids. The germline CDR1 and CDR2 sequences are SGHRS and YFSETQ. CDR3 loop: CASSLASLQHFQETQYF. The CDR3 DNA reads as TGCGCCAGCAGCTTGGCCTCATTACAGCACTTCCAAGAGACCCAGTACTTC.

V and J are TRBV7-2 and TRBJ2-5; TRBD2 agrees at 13 bases. V lost 5 bases and J lost 2; bases outside the gene matches: 5. The CDR3 spans 16 residues. Looked up from germline, CDR1 is SGHTA and CDR2 is FQGNSA. The chain's CDR3 is CASSLSTSGGQETQYF. CDR3 sequence (DNA): TGTGCCAGCAGCCTATCGACTAGCGGGGGGCAAGAGACCCAGTACTTC.

CDR3 loop: CASTEGGRANVLTF. Here the CDR3 DNA reads TGTGCCAGCACGGAAGGTGGTAGGGCCAACGTCCTGACTTTC. The chain joins TRBV6-1 to TRBJ2-6; D gene ambiguous. CDR1 is MNHNS and CDR2 is SASEGT in the germline V gene. The germline V and J ends were trimmed by 7 bases and 5 bases, with 12 bases remaining between them. The CDR3 totals 14 residues.

The chain uses TRBV18 and TRBJ2-1, with D perhaps matching TRBD1 or TRBD2 (5 bases each). CDR3 size: 16 residues. The V end lost 0 bases, the J end lost 0 bases, and 9 bases lay between the germline ends. The germline V gene has CDR1 KGHSH and CDR2 LQKENI. CDR3 DNA: TGTGCCAGCTCACCACCGGTGAGGGGCTCCTACAATGAGCAGTTCTTC. This gives the protein CASSPPVRGSYNEQFF.

The rearrangement links TRBV10-3 to TRBJ2-2; TRBD1 is a possible D gene (5 bases). V dropped 9 bases and J dropped 4 bases, with 12 bases sitting between them. The germline gives CDR1 ENHRY, CDR2 SYGVKD. The CDR3 runs 13 residues. The CDR3 region is CAIAGAATGELFF. The CDR3 DNA reads as TGTGCCATTGCTGGGGCTGCCACCGGGGAGCTGTTTTTT.

This chain links TRBV6-6 with TRBJ1-4; no reliable D call. Deletions cut 2 bases from V and 5 bases from J, with 12 bases between. This CDR3 has 15 residues. Germline CDR1 is MNHNY and CDR2 is SVGAGI (reference sequence). The CDR3 coding sequence is TGTGCCAGCAGTTACCTACCGGGATTCAATGAAAAACTGTTTTTT. Residues: CASSYLPGFNEKLFF.

V and J are TRBV6-5 and TRBJ1-1; 8 nucleotides line up with TRBD1. CDR1 and CDR2 from the germline V gene are MNHEY and SVGAGI. The CDR3 runs to 15 residues. Trimming removed 2 bases from V and 5 bases from J; junction bases left unmatched: 7. The CDR3 protein is CASSYSGQGRTEAFF. The CDR3 DNA is TGTGCCAGCAGTTACAGTGGACAGGGCAGGACTGAAGCTTTCTTT.

This clone was detected once. V and J are TRBV5-5 and TRBJ2-1; 8 bases line up with TRBD2. In germline, CDR1 is SGHKS, CDR2 YYEKEE (reference sequence). The CDR3 extends over 15 amino acids. V lost 0 bases to trimming and J lost 6 bases; unmatched junction nucleotides: 5. CDR3 sequence reads: CASSLEGTRVNEQFF. CDR3 bases: TGTGCCAGCAGCTTGGAAGGGACTAGAGTCAATGAGCAGTTCTTC.

V gene TRBV29-1 combines with J gene TRBJ1-2; a possible D gene is TRBD1 (6 bases). Germline lookup yields CDR1 SQVTM and CDR2 ANQGSEA. There are 11 residues in the CDR3. Trimming stripped 5 bases from V and 12 bases from J, with 16 bases between. CDR3 nucleotide sequence: TGCAGCGTTTTACAGGGTACGGGGAACACCTTC. This translates into CSVLQGTGNTF.

This chain connects TRBV18 to TRBJ1-2; D unclear. Between the trimmed V and J ends, which lost 6 bases and 6 bases, there was a span of 14 bases. There are 13 residues in the CDR3. Per the germline V gene, CDR1 is KGHSH and CDR2 is LQKENI. The CDR3 here is CASSPDRTNGYTF. Written as DNA, the CDR3 is TGTGCCAGCTCCCCAGACCGGACGAATGGCTACACCTTC.